These 29 T cell receptor beta chains came from one sample sequenced in a study of T cell responses to AZD1222 COVID-19 vaccine. The table came from immunoSEQ multiplex PCR; TCRdb's copy has only in-frame clones and leaves some out. The sample lists around 140,000 clones, 75% to 95% occurring once. Here the sequenced sample was peripheral blood, taken 28 days after the second AZD1222 dose. Receptors were obtained from an adult who received the AZD1222 COVID-19 vaccine.

V and J are TRBV19 and TRBJ2-1; D is unresolved. Germline CDR1 is LNHDA and CDR2 is SQIVND (reference sequence). The CDR3 consists of 16 residues. V was cut by 0 bases and J by 0 bases, with 9 bases left in between. DNA for the CDR3: TGTGCCAGTAGTATAGAAGGGTATAGCTCCTACAATGAGCAGTTCTTC. It specifies CASSIEGYSSYNEQFF.

The chain couples TRBV2 to TRBJ2-1, with TRBD1 matching 11 bases. The J segment lost 6 bases and the V segment lost 1 base, leaving 2 bases of the junction unmatched. Germline loops: CDR1 SNHLY, CDR2 FYNNEI. This CDR3 has 15 residues. The DNA of the CDR3 is TGTGCCAGCAGTGAAGGGGACAGGGGGGTCAATGAGCAGTTCTTC. Protein sequence: CASSEGDRGVNEQFF.

The chain couples TRBV6-5 to TRBJ2-7; TRBD1 agrees at 9 bases. The V gene's germline CDR1 is MNHEY and CDR2 SVGAGI. This CDR3 has 14 residues. The V gene end was trimmed by 8 bases and the J gene end by 0 bases; junction bases not matched to a gene: 5. The CDR3 reads CASSRDRDSYEQYV. DNA of the CDR3: TGTGCCAGCTCCCGGGACAGGGACTCCTACGAGCAGTACGTC.

CDR3 in DNA: TGTGCCACTCGGGGGACAGGGGTAATTCAGCCCCAGCATTTT. It translates to CATRGTGVIQPQHF. V gene TRBV19 combines with J gene TRBJ1-5, with 10 bases matching TRBD1. The trim removed 10 bases at V and 6 bases at J, leaving 9 bases unmatched. Germline-derived CDR1 and CDR2 are LNHDA and SQIVND (reference sequence). This CDR3 has 14 residues.

V is TRBV6-6 and J is TRBJ1-2, with 8 bases lining up with TRBD1. V was clipped by 8 bases and J by 6 bases; unmatched bases: 14. This CDR3 comprises 15 residues. CDR1 and CDR2 (germline): MNHNY, SVGAGI (reference sequence). For the CDR3, the DNA is TGTGCCAGCGTATTGACAGGGGCCACCCTAGATGGCTACACCTTC. Encoded protein: CASVLTGATLDGYTF.

The V gene is TRBV7-2, the J gene TRBJ2-1, with 7 bases aligning to TRBD2. Trimming cost V 3 bases and J 6 bases; bases outside gene matches: 8. Germline V gene sequence: CDR1 SGHTA, CDR2 FQGNSA. The CDR3 runs 15 residues. This CDR3 is CASSLVRTRGNEQFF. In DNA form, the CDR3 reads TGTGCCAGCAGCTTGGTGAGGACTAGGGGCAATGAGCAGTTCTTC.

In nucleotides, the CDR3 is TGTGCCAGCACCTTACGACAGACCATGAACACTGAAGCTTTCTTT. Encoded protein: CASTLRQTMNTEAFF. V gene TRBV6-5 combines with J gene TRBJ1-1; the D gene is possibly TRBD1 (5 bases). Trimming removed 7 bases from V and 0 bases from J, with 15 bases in between. This CDR3 is 15 amino acids long. CDR1 and CDR2 from the germline V gene are MNHEY and SVGAGI.

This clone has more than one count but fewer than ten. The gene calls are TRBV7-2 and TRBJ2-7, with TRBD2 as a possible D gene (6 bases). The V gene's germline CDR1 is SGHTA and CDR2 FQGNSA. The CDR3 is made up of 17 amino acids. The V and J ends lost 5 bases and 0 bases respectively, with 20 bases between them. In DNA form, the CDR3 reads TGTGCCAGCAGCCCGGAGGGAGTAGCGGAAAGCTCCTACGAGCAGTACGTC. Protein: CASSPEGVAESSYEQYV.

This clone was picked up a small number of times. V is TRBV25-1 and J is TRBJ1-2; TRBD1 matches at 7 bases. This CDR3 region has 13 residues. From germline, CDR1 is MGHDK and CDR2 SYGVNS. J gave up 3 bases and V 5 bases, and 3 bases lay outside the gene matches. The CDR3 DNA is TGTGCCAGCAGTCCGGGGACAGACTATGGCTACACCTTC. Translated: CASSPGTDYGYTF.

The V gene is TRBV3-1 (or the pseudogene TRBV3-2), the J gene TRBJ2-4; D remains ambiguous. Germline CDR1 and CDR2: LGHDT and YNNKEL (reference sequence). V was trimmed by 0 bases and J by 1 base, leaving 4 bases between them. The CDR3 is made up of 14 amino acids. Here the CDR3 DNA reads TGTGCCAGCAGCCAAGAACCTGCCAAAAACATTCAGTACTTC. It translates to CASSQEPAKNIQYF.

The chain has TRBV6-6 and TRBJ1-6; no reliable D call. This CDR3 spans 13 amino acids. In germline, CDR1 is MNHNY, CDR2 SVGAGI (reference sequence). The V gene lost 3 bases and the J gene lost 7 bases, with 7 bases spanning the gap. CDR3 protein: CASSYERNSPLHF. CDR3 DNA sequence: TGTGCCAGCAGTTATGAGAGGAATTCACCCCTCCACTTT.

This sequence joins TRBV2 and TRBJ2-2; D unresolved. From germline, CDR1 is SNHLY and CDR2 FYNNEI. This CDR3 spans 16 amino acids. The ends were cut back, 6 bases at V and 5 bases at J, with 19 bases in the middle. The CDR3 loop is CASSPQGPWGTGELFF. CDR3 coding DNA: TGTGCCAGCAGCCCCCAAGGTCCCTGGGGTACCGGGGAGCTGTTTTTT.

This chain joins TRBV9 and TRBJ2-1; tentative D call: TRBD1 (5 bases). The germline gives CDR1 SGDLS, CDR2 YYNGEE. The CDR3 extends over 14 amino acids. The V end lost 3 bases, the J end lost 10 bases, and 17 bases lay between the germline ends. The DNA for the CDR3 is TGTGCCAGCAGCGCGAACCAGGGTAACCAAGAGCAGTTCTTC. This codes for CASSANQGNQEQFF.

The chain recombines TRBV6-5 with TRBJ2-5; D possibly corresponds to TRBD1 (6 bases). CDR1 MNHEY and CDR2 SVGAGI come from the germline V gene. The germline V and J ends were trimmed by 10 bases and 1 base, with 10 bases remaining between them. The CDR3 sequence is 12 residues long. In DNA, the CDR3 is TGTGCCATCAGGACAGTCCAAGAGACCCAGTACTTC. Translation gives CAIRTVQETQYF.

The chain joins TRBV5-6 to TRBJ1-5; D remains ambiguous. CDR1 and CDR2 from the germline V gene are SGHDT and YYEEEE. This CDR3 contains 18 residues. The germline V and J ends were trimmed by 1 base and 1 base, with 18 bases remaining between them. CDR3: CASSLSWGGIWSNQPQHF. The DNA of the CDR3 is TGTGCCAGCAGCTTGTCTTGGGGAGGTATTTGGAGCAATCAGCCCCAGCATTTT. The variable domain in full, completed from reference TRBV5-6 and TRBJ1-5, reads DAGVTQSPTHLIKTRGQQVTLRCSPKSGHDTVSWYQQALGQGPQFIFQYYEEEERQRGNFPDRFSGHQFPNYSSELNVNALLLGDSALYLCASSLSWGGIWSNQPQHFGDGTRLSIL.

The chain uses TRBV7-3 and TRBJ2-2; 9 nucleotides match TRBD1. The CDR3 length is 15 residues. Germline CDR1 reads SGHTA; CDR2 reads FQGTGA. J was trimmed by 1 base and V by 5 bases; bases with no gene match: 2. The CDR3 DNA is TGTGCCAGCAGCCGACAGGGGGTGAACACCGGGGAGCTGTTTTTT. Its protein product is CASSRQGVNTGELFF. The full variable domain, with the rest looked up from reference TRBV7-3 and TRBJ2-2, is GAGVSQTPSNKVTEKGKYVELRCDPISGHTALYWYRQSLGQGPEFLIYFQGTGAADDSGLPNDRFFAVRPEGSVSTLKIQRTERGDSAVYLCASSRQGVNTGELFFGEGSRLTVL.

The CDR3 region is CASSPRQEGTEAFF. The CDR3 nucleotides read TGTGCCAGCTCACCAAGACAAGAGGGGACTGAAGCTTTCTTT. The genes are TRBV18 and TRBJ1-1, with D perhaps matching TRBD1 (5 bases). CDR1 and CDR2 from the germline V gene are KGHSH and LQKENI. CDR3 length: 14 amino acids. The germline V and J ends were trimmed by 2 bases and 5 bases, with 12 bases remaining between them.

With respect to this clone: This sample includes further DNA sequences coding for the same CDR3. The rearrangement joins TRBV7-2 to TRBJ1-5, with a possible D match to TRBD1 (5 bases). Looked up from germline, CDR1 is SGHTA and CDR2 is FQGNSA. Trimming removed 5 bases at V and 7 bases at J, with 12 bases between. The CDR3 runs to 13 residues. As DNA, the CDR3 is TGTGCCAGCAGCCCACGGGGGGGGCAGCCCCAGCATTTT. Translating gives CASSPRGGQPQHF.

Notes on this clone: Other DNA variants within this sample encode the same CDR3. The gene calls are TRBV3-1 (or the pseudogene TRBV3-2) and TRBJ2-3, with D tentatively TRBD2 (6 bases). V lost 1 base to trimming and J lost 3 bases, with 8 bases between them. The germline V gene encodes CDR1 LGHDT and CDR2 YNNKEL (reference sequence). The CDR3 is made up of 14 amino acids. The CDR3 protein is CASSQGAGTDTQYF. The CDR3, as DNA: TGTGCCAGCAGCCAAGGCGCGGGGACAGATACGCAGTATTTT.

This clone appeared a single time. CDR3 bases: TGTGCCAGCAGTGAATCCCCTACGGGGATCAATTCACCCCTCCACTTT. Translating gives CASSESPTGINSPLHF. The chain couples TRBV25-1 to TRBJ1-6; D unresolved. The V and J ends lost 1 base and 7 bases respectively, with 14 bases between them. The CDR3 has 16 residues. CDR1 MGHDK and CDR2 SYGVNS come from the germline V gene.

This clone appeared a single time. The rearrangement joins TRBV12-3 or TRBV12-4 to TRBJ1-1; D call uncertain. This CDR3 has 13 amino acids. V was trimmed by 3 bases and J by 7 bases, leaving 12 bases between them. CDR3 sequence (DNA): TGTGCCAGCAGTTTTTCGTCGACGGGTGAAGCTTTCTTT. Translation: CASSFSSTGEAFF.

V is TRBV24-1 and J is TRBJ2-3; 12 bases are a match to TRBD1. The J segment lost 6 bases and the V segment lost 4 bases, leaving 7 bases of the junction unmatched. CDR1 is KGHDR, CDR2 SFDVKD, per germline. This CDR3 is built from 16 residues. The CDR3 is CATSDPGTGGDDTQYF. As DNA, the CDR3 is TGTGCCACCAGTGACCCTGGGACAGGGGGCGACGATACGCAGTATTTT.

This chain links TRBV7-3 with TRBJ1-1; D is perhaps TRBD1 (5 bases). Germline V gives CDR1 SGHTA, CDR2 FQGTGA. The length of the CDR3 is 16 residues. The V and J ends lost 5 bases and 1 base respectively, with 17 bases between them. The CDR3 protein is CASSLSSGTENTEAFF. The CDR3 DNA follows: TGTGCCAGCAGCCTCTCGAGTGGGACGGAGAACACTGAAGCTTTCTTT.

This chain links TRBV6-5 with TRBJ2-3, with 9 nucleotides matching TRBD1. Germline V gene lookup returns CDR1 MNHEY and CDR2 SVGAGI. This CDR3 has 15 amino acids. V lost 8 bases to trimming and J lost 1 base; unmatched junction nucleotides: 7. The CDR3 reads CASYTGGAGTDTQYF. In nucleotides, the CDR3 is TGTGCCAGCTATACAGGGGGCGCCGGCACAGATACGCAGTATTTT.

This chain joins TRBV3-1 (or the pseudogene TRBV3-2) and TRBJ2-1, with 7 bases matching TRBD2. There are 15 residues in the CDR3. J gave up 3 bases and V 2 bases, and 4 bases lay outside the gene matches. The germline gives CDR1 LGHDT, CDR2 YNNKEL (reference sequence). The CDR3 nucleotides read TGTGCCAGCAGCCAACGGGAGGAGGGCTACAATGAGCAGTTCTTC. This sequence encodes CASSQREEGYNEQFF.

The chain combines TRBV27 with TRBJ1-5, with D tentatively TRBD1 (5 bases). CDR3 length: 14 residues. Germline CDR1 MNHEY, CDR2 SMNVEV (reference sequence). With 6 bases removed from V and 6 bases from J, the gap between germline ends came to 15 bases. The CDR3 loop reads CASRALGGIQPQHF. CDR3 DNA sequence: TGTGCCAGCAGGGCCTTGGGGGGTATTCAGCCCCAGCATTTT.

Details on this clone: The sample carries other DNA sequences with the same CDR3. V and J are TRBV5-1 and TRBJ1-3; 7 nucleotides align to TRBD1. The CDR3 consists of 14 residues. Per germline, CDR1 SGHRS and CDR2 YFSETQ. The junction had 1 base not matched to a gene; V was cut back by 4 bases and J by 0 bases. The CDR3 bases are TGCGCCAGCAGCCGGGACAGCTCTGGAAACACCATATATTTT. This encodes CASSRDSSGNTIYF.

DNA of the CDR3: TGTGCCAGCAGGAGGGACTTCTCCTACAATGAGCAGTTCTTC. Translating gives CASRRDFSYNEQFF. V gene TRBV6-5 combines with J gene TRBJ2-1, with D possibly matching TRBD2 (6 bases). V lost 6 bases to trimming and J lost 0 bases, with 9 bases between them. From germline, CDR1 is MNHEY and CDR2 SVGAGI. There are 14 residues in the CDR3.

This clone came up many times. The chain combines TRBV5-1 with TRBJ2-5, with D perhaps matching TRBD1 (5 bases). Trimming left V 1 base short and J 5 bases short, with 9 bases between. The CDR3 is 13 residues long. CDR1 and CDR2 (germline): SGHRS, YFSETQ. CDR3 region: CASSLTAGETQYF. The DNA for the CDR3 is TGCGCCAGCAGCTTGACGGCAGGGGAGACCCAGTACTTC.